These T cell receptor beta chains were read from a single sample in a study of T cell changes during pregnancy in multiple sclerosis. Libraries were prepared by immunoSEQ multiplex PCR; TCRdb keeps only in-frame clonotypes and omits some of them. Seen here are 40,000 to 45,000 clones, about nine tenths observed once, and the top ten hold approximately 0.5%. This sample comprised CD4+ T cells from peripheral blood mononuclear cells, obtained in the third trimester of pregnancy. Receptor source: a female donor with multiple sclerosis, enrolled in a pregnancy study. CDR3s include the opening cysteine and the closing phenylalanine or tryptophan.

>TRBJ1-1|TRBV5-1
CATRQAANTEAFF
>TRBJ2-7|TRBV27
CASSPGTPPYEQYF
>TRBJ2-5|TRBV5-4
CASSFNRVETQYF
>TRBJ2-3|TRBV7-3
CASSLTDLGADTQYF
>TRBJ2-1|TRBV5-6
CASSWEGGGTSTYNEQFF
>TRBJ2-5|TRBV30
CAWSRLAGSQETQYF
>TRBJ2-6|TRBV28
CASSLDRGWAGANVLTF
>TRBJ2-7|TRBV15
CATSRDRVAGVREQYF
>TRBJ2-1|TRBV16
CASSKRGGVGYNEQFF
>TRBJ2-3|TRBV18
CASSPNGANTDTQYF
>TRBJ1-2|TRBV7-9
CASSPGDRGMGGYTF
>TRBJ1-4|TRBV6-5
CASSPRGNNEKLFF
>TRBJ1-1|TRBV19
CASSAGQGRVTEAFF
>TRBJ1-5|TRBV30
CAWSVQGQPQHF
>TRBJ2-5|TRBV6-6
CASSRREGQETQYF
>TRBJ1-5|TRBV4-3
CASSQDPGGSNQPQHF
>TRBJ2-1|TRBV5-1
CASSLAGGSIGNEQFF
>TRBJ1-5|TRBV18
CASSTGVASNQPQHF
>TRBJ2-7|TRBV6-1
CASSERQGSEQYF
>TRBJ2-3|TRBV27
CAPVKRPRGRRQGTDTQYF
>TRBJ2-3|TRBV5-1
CASSSTSGRSTDTQYF
>TRBJ2-7|TRBV6-6
CASSYPGFYEQYF
>TRBJ1-2|TRBV6-6
CASGSNTPTGVGGYTF
>TRBJ1-5|TRBV19
CASTLAGTVPRQPQHF